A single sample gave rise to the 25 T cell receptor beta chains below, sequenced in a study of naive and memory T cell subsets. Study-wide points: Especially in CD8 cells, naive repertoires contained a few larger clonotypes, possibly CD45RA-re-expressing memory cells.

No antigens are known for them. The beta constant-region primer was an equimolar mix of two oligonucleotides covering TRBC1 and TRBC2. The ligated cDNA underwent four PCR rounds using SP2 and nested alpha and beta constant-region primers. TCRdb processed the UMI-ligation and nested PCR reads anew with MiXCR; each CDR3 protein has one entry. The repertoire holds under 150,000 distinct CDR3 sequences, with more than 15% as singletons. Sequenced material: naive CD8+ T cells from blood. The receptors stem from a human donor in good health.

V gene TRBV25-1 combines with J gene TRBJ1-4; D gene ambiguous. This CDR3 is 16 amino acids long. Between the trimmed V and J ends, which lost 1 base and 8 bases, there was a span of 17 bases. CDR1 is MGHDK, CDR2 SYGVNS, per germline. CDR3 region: CASSEFTTALGEKLFF. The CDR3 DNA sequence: TGTGCCAGCAGTGAATTTACCACAGCCCTAGGGGAAAAACTGTTTTTT.

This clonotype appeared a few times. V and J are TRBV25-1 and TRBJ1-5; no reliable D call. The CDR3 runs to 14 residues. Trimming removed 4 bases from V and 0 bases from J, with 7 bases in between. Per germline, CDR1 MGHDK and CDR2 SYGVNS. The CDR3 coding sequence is TGTGCCAGCAGTGCCCCATATAGCAATCAGCCCCAGCATTTT. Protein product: CASSAPYSNQPQHF.

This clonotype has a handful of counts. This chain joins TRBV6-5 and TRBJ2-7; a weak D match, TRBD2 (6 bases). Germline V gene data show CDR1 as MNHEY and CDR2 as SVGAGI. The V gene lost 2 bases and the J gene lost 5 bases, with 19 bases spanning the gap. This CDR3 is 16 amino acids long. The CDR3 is CASSYGPAVEGDEQYF. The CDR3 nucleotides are TGTGCCAGCAGTTACGGTCCGGCGGTGGAGGGAGACGAGCAGTACTTC.

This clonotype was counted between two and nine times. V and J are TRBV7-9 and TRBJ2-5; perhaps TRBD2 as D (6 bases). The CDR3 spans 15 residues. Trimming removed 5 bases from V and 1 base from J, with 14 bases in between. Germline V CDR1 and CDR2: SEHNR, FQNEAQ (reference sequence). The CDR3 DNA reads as TGTGCCAGCAGCGGCCTGTTAGCGGCCCAAGAGACCCAGTACTTC. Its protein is CASSGLLAAQETQYF.

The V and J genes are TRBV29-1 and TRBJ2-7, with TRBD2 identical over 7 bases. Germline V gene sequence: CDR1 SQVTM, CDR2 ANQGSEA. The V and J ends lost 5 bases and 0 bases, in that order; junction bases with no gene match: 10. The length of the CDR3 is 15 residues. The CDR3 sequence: CSVFGEGTSSYEQYF. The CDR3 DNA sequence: TGCAGCGTTTTCGGGGAGGGCACTAGCTCCTACGAGCAGTACTTC.

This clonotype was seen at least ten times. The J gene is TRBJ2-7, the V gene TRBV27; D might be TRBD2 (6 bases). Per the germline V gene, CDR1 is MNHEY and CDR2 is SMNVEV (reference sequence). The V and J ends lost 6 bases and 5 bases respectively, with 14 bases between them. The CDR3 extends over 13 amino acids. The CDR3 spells CASRPGVGDEQYF. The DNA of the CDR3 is TGTGCCAGCAGACCGGGAGTCGGGGACGAGCAGTACTTC.

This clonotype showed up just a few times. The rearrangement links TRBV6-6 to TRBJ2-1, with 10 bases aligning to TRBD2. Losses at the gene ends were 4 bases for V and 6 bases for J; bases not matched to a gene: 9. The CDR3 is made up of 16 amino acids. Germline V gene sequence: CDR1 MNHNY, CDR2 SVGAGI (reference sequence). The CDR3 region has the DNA TGTGCCAGCAGTTCTACCTTAGCGGGAGGACCCAATGAGCAGTTCTTC. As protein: CASSSTLAGGPNEQFF.

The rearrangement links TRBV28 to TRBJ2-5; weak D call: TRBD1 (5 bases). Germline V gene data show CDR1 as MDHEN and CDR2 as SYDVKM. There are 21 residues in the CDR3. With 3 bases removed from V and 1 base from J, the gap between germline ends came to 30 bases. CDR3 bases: TGTGCCAGCAGTTTTGTGTTGTGGCGCCGACCAGGGTCGACGGTCCAAGAGACCCAGTACTTC. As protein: CASSFVLWRRPGSTVQETQYF. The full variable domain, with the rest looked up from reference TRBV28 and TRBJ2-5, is DVKVTQSSRYLVKRTGEKVFLECVQDMDHENMFWYRQDPGLGLRLIYFSYDVKMKEKGDIPEGYSVSREKKERFSLILESASTNQTSMYLCASSFVLWRRPGSTVQETQYFGPGTRLLVL.

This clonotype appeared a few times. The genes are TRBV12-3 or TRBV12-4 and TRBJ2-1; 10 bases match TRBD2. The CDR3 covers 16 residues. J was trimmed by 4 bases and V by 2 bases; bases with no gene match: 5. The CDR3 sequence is CASSLTRTSGYNEQFF. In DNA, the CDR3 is TGTGCCAGCAGTTTAACCCGGACTAGCGGTTACAATGAGCAGTTCTTC.

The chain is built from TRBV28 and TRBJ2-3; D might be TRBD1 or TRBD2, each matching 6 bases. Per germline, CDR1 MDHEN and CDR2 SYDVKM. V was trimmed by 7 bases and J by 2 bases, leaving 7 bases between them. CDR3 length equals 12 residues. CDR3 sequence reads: CASTGATDTQYF. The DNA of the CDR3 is TGTGCCAGCACGGGGGCCACAGATACGCAGTATTTT.

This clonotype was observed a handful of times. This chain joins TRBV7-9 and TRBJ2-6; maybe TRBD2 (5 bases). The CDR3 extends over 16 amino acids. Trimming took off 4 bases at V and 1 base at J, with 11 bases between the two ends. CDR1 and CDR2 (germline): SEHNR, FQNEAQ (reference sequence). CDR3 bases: TGTGCCAGCAGCTCGTTACGGGAATCTGGGGCCAACGTCCTGACTTTC. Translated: CASSSLRESGANVLTF.

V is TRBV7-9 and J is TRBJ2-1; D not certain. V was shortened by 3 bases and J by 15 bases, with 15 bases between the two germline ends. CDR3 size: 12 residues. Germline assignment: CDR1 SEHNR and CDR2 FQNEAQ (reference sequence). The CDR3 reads CASSLDASRGFF. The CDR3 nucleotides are TGTGCCAGCAGCTTGGACGCCTCTCGTGGGTTCTTC.

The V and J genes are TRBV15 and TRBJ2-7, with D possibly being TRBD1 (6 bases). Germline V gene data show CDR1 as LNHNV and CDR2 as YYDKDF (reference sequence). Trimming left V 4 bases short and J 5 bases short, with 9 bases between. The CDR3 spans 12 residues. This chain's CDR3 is CATSTNRDEQYF. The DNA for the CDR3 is TGTGCCACCAGCACCAACAGGGACGAGCAGTACTTC.

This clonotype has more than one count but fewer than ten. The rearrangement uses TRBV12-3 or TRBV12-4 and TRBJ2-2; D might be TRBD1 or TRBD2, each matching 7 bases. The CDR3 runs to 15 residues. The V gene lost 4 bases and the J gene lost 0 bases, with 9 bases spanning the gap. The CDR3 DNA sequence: TGTGCCAGCAGTTCAGGGGGGGCGAACACCGGGGAGCTGTTTTTT. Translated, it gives CASSSGGANTGELFF.

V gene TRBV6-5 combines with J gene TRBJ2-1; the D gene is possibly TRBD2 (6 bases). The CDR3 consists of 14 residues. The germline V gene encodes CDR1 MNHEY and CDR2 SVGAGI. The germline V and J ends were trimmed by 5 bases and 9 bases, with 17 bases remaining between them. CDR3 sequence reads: CASSIAAASGEQFF. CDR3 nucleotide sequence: TGTGCCAGCAGTATAGCGGCAGCCAGTGGTGAGCAGTTCTTC.

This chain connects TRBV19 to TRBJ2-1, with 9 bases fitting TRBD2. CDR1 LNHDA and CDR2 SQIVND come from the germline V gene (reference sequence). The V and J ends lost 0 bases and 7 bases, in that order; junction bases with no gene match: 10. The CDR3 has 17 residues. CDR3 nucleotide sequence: TGTGCCAGTAGTATAGATGAGGGCGGGAGGGCCGGAAATGAGCAGTTCTTC. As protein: CASSIDEGGRAGNEQFF.

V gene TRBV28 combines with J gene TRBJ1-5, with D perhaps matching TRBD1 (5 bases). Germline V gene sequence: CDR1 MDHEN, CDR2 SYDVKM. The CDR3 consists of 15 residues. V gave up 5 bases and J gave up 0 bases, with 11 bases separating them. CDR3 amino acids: CASSPTGLSNQPQHF. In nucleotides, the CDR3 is TGTGCCAGCAGTCCCACGGGACTTAGCAATCAGCCCCAGCATTTT.

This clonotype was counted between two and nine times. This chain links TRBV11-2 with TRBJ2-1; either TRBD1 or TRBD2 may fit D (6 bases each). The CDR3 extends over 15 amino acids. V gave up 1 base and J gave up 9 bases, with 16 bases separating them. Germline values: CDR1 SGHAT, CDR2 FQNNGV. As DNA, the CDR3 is TGTGCCAGCAGCTTAGTAGGGGGGCGCCCCGGTGAGCAGTTCTTC. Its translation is CASSLVGGRPGEQFF.

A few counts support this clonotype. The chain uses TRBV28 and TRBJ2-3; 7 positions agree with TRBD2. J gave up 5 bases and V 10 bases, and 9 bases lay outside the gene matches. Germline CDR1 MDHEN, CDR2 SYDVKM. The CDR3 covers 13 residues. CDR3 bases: TGTGCCACCGGGGAGGGGATAGGAGATACGCAGTATTTT. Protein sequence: CATGEGIGDTQYF. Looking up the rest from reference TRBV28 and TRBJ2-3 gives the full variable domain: DVKVTQSSRYLVKRTGEKVFLECVQDMDHENMFWYRQDPGLGLRLIYFSYDVKMKEKGDIPEGYSVSREKKERFSLILESASTNQTSMYLCATGEGIGDTQYFGPGTRLTVL.

CDR3 sequence: CASSSDSWIDEQFF. The CDR3 coding sequence is TGTGCCAGCAGTTCCGACTCGTGGATCGATGAGCAGTTCTTC. This sequence joins TRBV12-3 or TRBV12-4 and TRBJ2-1; D not certain. The CDR3 covers 14 residues. The ends were cut back, 4 bases at V and 8 bases at J, with 15 bases in the middle.

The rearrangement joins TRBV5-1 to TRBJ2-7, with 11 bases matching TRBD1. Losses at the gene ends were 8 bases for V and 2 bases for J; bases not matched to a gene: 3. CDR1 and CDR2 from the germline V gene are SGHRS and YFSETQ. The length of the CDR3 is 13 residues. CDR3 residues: CASSDRGPYEQYF. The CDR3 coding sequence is TGCGCCAGTTCGGACAGGGGGCCCTACGAGCAGTACTTC.

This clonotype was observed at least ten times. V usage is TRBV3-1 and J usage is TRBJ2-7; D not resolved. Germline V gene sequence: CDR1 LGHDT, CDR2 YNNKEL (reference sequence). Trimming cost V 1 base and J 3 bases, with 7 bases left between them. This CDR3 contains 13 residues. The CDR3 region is CASSQGRSYEQYF. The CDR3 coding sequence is TGTGCCAGCAGCCAAGGCCGCAGCTACGAGCAGTACTTC.

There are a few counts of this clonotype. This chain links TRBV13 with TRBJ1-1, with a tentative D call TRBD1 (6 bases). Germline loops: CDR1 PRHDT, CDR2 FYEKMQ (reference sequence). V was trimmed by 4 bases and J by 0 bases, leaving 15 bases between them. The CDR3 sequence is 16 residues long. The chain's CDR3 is CASSSGHGKMNTEAFF. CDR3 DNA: TGTGCCAGCAGCTCGGGACACGGAAAGATGAACACTGAAGCTTTCTTT.

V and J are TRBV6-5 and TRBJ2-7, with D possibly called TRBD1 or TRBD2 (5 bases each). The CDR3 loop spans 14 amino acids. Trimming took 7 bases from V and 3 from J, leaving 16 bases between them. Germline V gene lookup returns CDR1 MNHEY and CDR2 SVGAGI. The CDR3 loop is CASTPSRGYYEQYF. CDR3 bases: TGTGCCAGCACTCCCTCGAGGGGCTACTACGAGCAGTACTTC.

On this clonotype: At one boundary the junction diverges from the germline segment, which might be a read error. The chain's CDR3 is CASSLCLVGSHEQYF. The DNA of the CDR3 is TGTGCCAGCAGCTTATGCCTGGTCGGCTCCCACGAGCAGTACTTC. The rearrangement joins TRBV11-2 to TRBJ2-7; D call uncertain. Germline V gene data show CDR1 as SGHAT and CDR2 as FQNNGV. The CDR3 runs to 15 residues. The full variable domain, rest sourced from reference TRBV11-2 and TRBJ2-7, is EAGVAQSPRYKIIEKRQSVAFWCNPISGHATLYWYQQILGQGPKLLIQFQNNGVVDDSQLPKDRFSAERLKGVDSTLKIQPAKLEDSAVYLCASSLCLVGSHEQYFGPGTRLTVT.